This TCR beta chain came from a study of early T cells in non-severe SARS-CoV-2 infection. MiXCR, applied by TCRdb to the 5' RACE reads, yields one record per CDR3 protein. The table lists around 40,000 distinct CDR3 sequences, under 8% of them singletons. CDR3 length: 18 amino acids. Germline lookup yields CDR1 SEHNR and CDR2 FQNEAQ (reference sequence). V was pared by 5 bases and J by 1 base, with 18 bases between. Many counts were recorded for this clonotype. Sequencing input: whole blood. This sequence was found in an adult who was a healthcare worker with PCR-confirmed SARS-CoV-2 infection or an uninfected control (not recorded which). The chain joins TRBV7-9 to TRBJ1-6; no firm D call. The CDR3 region is CASSKPRTVGSYNSPLHF. CDR3 DNA: TGTGCCAGCAGCAAGCCTAGAACGGTGGGGTCCTATAATTCACCCCTCCACTTT.